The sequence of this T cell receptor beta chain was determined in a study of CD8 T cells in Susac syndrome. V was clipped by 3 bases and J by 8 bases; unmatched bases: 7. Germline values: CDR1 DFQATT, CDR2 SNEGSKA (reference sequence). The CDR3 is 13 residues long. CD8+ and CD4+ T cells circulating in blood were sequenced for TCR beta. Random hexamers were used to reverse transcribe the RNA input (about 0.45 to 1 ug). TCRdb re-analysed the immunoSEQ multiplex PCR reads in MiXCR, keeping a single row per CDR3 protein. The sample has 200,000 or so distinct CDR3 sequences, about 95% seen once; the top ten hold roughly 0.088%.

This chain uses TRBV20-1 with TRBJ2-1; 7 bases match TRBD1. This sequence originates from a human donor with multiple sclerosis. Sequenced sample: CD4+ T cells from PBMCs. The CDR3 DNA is TGCAGTGCTAGGCGCGACAGGGCCGATGAGCAGTTCTTC. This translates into CSARRDRADEQFF.